The next 2 T cell receptor beta chains were all read from a single sample in a study of cytomegalovirus exposure and HLA in healthy donors. PCR amplification relied on 60 Vbeta primers (plus 13 Jbeta primers). Assay: immunoSEQ multiplex PCR; the TCRdb copy retains only in-frame clones and omits some. The table includes some 150,000 clones, roughly 71% detected once. Sequenced: PBMCs. The receptor source for this set is a woman aged 40 to 55 in good health and CMV-seronegative.

The J gene is TRBJ2-7, the V gene TRBV29-1; 10 nucleotides match TRBD2. The length of the CDR3 is 14 residues. V gave up 6 bases and J gave up 7 bases; unmatched junction bases: 12. Germline CDR1 SQVTM, CDR2 ANQGSEA. This chain's CDR3 is CSVQAGLALEEQYF. The DNA for the CDR3 is TGCAGCGTCCAAGCGGGACTAGCGCTAGAAGAGCAGTACTTC.

This clone was observed a single time. This sequence joins TRBV7-9 and TRBJ1-1, with no clear D. Germline lookup yields CDR1 SEHNR and CDR2 FQNEAQ (reference sequence). Trimming removed 7 bases from V and 2 bases from J, with 8 bases in between. The CDR3 totals 12 residues. The DNA for the CDR3 is TGTGCCAGCATCGAGATCAACACTGAAGCTTTCTTT. The encoded protein is CASIEINTEAFF.